This TCR beta chain was found in a study of blood T cell repertoires in COVID-19. About the research overall: Samples of COVID-19 (acute and convalescent) were obtained from the United States, Italy and Spain. PBMCs, B-cell-depleted T cells, or T cells provided the cDNA or gDNA that made up the material.

The CDR3 contains 13 residues. CDR1 and CDR2 from the germline V gene are SGHTA and FQGNSA. The ends lost 5 bases at V and 6 bases at J; junction bases unmatched: 3. As originally analysed: Amplified reference gene primers provided the basis for estimating nucleated cell counts. Libraries were prepared by immunoSEQ multiplex PCR; TCRdb keeps only in-frame clonotypes and omits some of them. D and trimming were read from the DNA, whereas the V and J calls and clone size are those reported in that table. The data hold 200,000 or so clones, with around four fifths observed a single time. The sample comprised peripheral blood. The chain uses TRBV7-2 and TRBJ1-2; the match to TRBD1 covers 10 bases. This TCR was recovered from a young woman with acute or convalescent COVID-19. The CDR3 sequence is CASSHGTGDGYTF. The DNA of the CDR3 is TGTGCCAGCAGCCACGGGACAGGGGATGGCTACACCTTC.